These 25 T cell receptor beta chains originate from one sample sequenced in a study of cytomegalovirus exposure and HLA in healthy donors. PCR used 60 Vbeta primers and 13 Jbeta primers. The table came from immunoSEQ multiplex PCR; TCRdb's copy has only in-frame clones and leaves some out. The sample carries over 70,000 clones, around 70% recorded once. The specimen sequenced was PBMCs. These receptors all stem from a young man in good health and CMV-seropositive.

This chain connects TRBV30 to TRBJ1-2, with D possibly matching TRBD1 (5 bases). The germline CDR1 and CDR2 sequences are GTSNPN and SVGIG (reference sequence). V lost 4 bases and J lost 4, with 13 bases in between. CDR3 length: 13 residues. The CDR3 sequence is CAWTQGPPYGYTF. CDR3 nucleotides: TGTGCCTGGACTCAGGGCCCGCCCTATGGCTACACCTTC. Filled out from reference TRBV30 and TRBJ1-2, the complete variable domain reads SQTIHQWPATLVQPVGSPLSLECTVEGTSNPNLYWYRQAAGRGLQLLFYSVGIGQISSEVPQNLSASRPQDRQFILSSKKLLLSDSGFYLCAWTQGPPYGYTFGSGTRLTVV.

The V and J genes are TRBV6-1 and TRBJ1-2, with D possibly being TRBD1 (6 bases). Germline loops: CDR1 MNHNS, CDR2 SASEGT. CDR3 length: 11 amino acids. The ends were cut back, 9 bases at V and 8 bases at J, with 13 bases in the middle. CDR3 region: CASTGSLGYTF. CDR3 nucleotide sequence: TGTGCCAGTACAGGGTCGCTAGGCTACACCTTC.

The rearrangement uses TRBV19 and TRBJ1-2; the D is unclear. V lost 3 bases to trimming and J lost 3 bases, with 11 bases between them. Germline V gene lookup returns CDR1 LNHDA and CDR2 SQIVND (reference sequence). The CDR3 is 14 residues long. The CDR3 DNA sequence: TGTGCCAGTAGTATGGAACAGAGGGACTATGGCTACACCTTC. It translates to CASSMEQRDYGYTF. The whole variable domain, filled in from reference TRBV19 and TRBJ1-2, reads DGGITQSPKYLFRKEGQNVTLSCEQNLNHDAMYWYRQDPGQGLRLIYYSQIVNDFQKGDIAEGYSVSREKKESFPLTVTSAQKNPTAFYLCASSMEQRDYGYTFGSGTRLTVV.

The chain joins TRBV7-2 to TRBJ1-1; D might be TRBD1 (5 bases). Germline V gene data show CDR1 as SGHTA and CDR2 as FQGNSA. Trimming removed 5 bases from V and 0 bases from J, with 13 bases in between. The CDR3 consists of 15 residues. This chain's CDR3 is CASSIGGRLNTEAFF. In nucleotides, the CDR3 is TGTGCCAGCAGCATCGGGGGACGCTTGAACACTGAAGCTTTCTTT.

The chain uses TRBV5-4 and TRBJ2-3, with 8 bases fitting TRBD1. The germline gives CDR1 SGHNT, CDR2 YYREEE (reference sequence). With V trimmed by 4 bases and J by 5 bases, 6 bases remained unmatched. CDR3 size: 14 residues. Here the CDR3 reads CASSLRTGLDTQYF. The CDR3 DNA reads as TGTGCCAGCAGCCTACGGACAGGGCTAGATACGCAGTATTTT.

The J gene is TRBJ2-3, the V gene TRBV5-1, with 13 positions matching TRBD2. The germline V gene has CDR1 SGHRS and CDR2 YFSETQ. CDR3 length equals 15 residues. Trimming cost V 4 bases and J 3 bases; bases outside gene matches: 2. CDR3 amino acids: CASSPGLAGTDTQYF. The CDR3 bases are TGCGCCAGCAGCCCGGGACTAGCGGGGACAGATACGCAGTATTTT.

The J gene is TRBJ2-5, the V gene TRBV2; 7 bases are shared with TRBD2. This CDR3 has 12 residues. Germline V gene data show CDR1 as SNHLY and CDR2 as FYNNEI. Unmatched junction bases numbered 4, after V lost 8 bases and J lost 4 bases. In DNA form, the CDR3 reads TGTGCCAGCTTGAGACTAGCAGAGACCCAGTACTTC. Residues: CASLRLAETQYF.

This clone appeared a few times. The chain links TRBV12-5 to TRBJ1-2; a possible D gene is TRBD1 (6 bases). CDR3 length: 14 amino acids. Deletions cut 4 bases from V and 0 bases from J, with 9 bases between. Germline V CDR1 and CDR2: LGHNT, FRNRAP. CDR3 amino acids: CASGSQGTNYGYTF. The CDR3 DNA follows: TGTGCTAGTGGTTCACAGGGAACTAACTATGGCTACACCTTC.

V gene TRBV28 combines with J gene TRBJ1-5; D ambiguous. Looked up from germline, CDR1 is MDHEN and CDR2 is SYDVKM. V lost 6 bases and J 4 bases, leaving 10 bases between the germline ends. This CDR3 is built from 13 residues. DNA for the CDR3: TGTGCCAGCAGGGGCGCGGGAAATCAGCCCCAGCATTTT. It translates to CASRGAGNQPQHF. The full variable domain, its missing parts supplied by reference TRBV28 and TRBJ1-5, is DVKVTQSSRYLVKRTGEKVFLECVQDMDHENMFWYRQDPGLGLRLIYFSYDVKMKEKGDIPEGYSVSREKKERFSLILESASTNQTSMYLCASRGAGNQPQHFGDGTRLSIL.

For the CDR3, the DNA is TGTGCCAGCAGCTGGATAGGGGATACTGAAGCTTTCTTT. Amino acid sequence: CASSWIGDTEAFF. The V and J genes are TRBV7-6 and TRBJ1-1; maybe TRBD1 (5 bases). Germline V gives CDR1 SGHVS, CDR2 FNYEAQ. V lost 4 bases and J 5 bases, leaving 11 bases between the germline ends. This CDR3 region has 13 residues.

The chain carries TRBV5-4 and TRBJ1-5; a possible D gene is TRBD1 (5 bases). The germline V gene has CDR1 SGHNT and CDR2 YYREEE (reference sequence). Trimming shortened V by 4 bases and J by 1 base, and 18 bases separated the two germline ends. CDR3 length equals 17 residues. The chain's CDR3 is CASSPPGGMRSNQPQHF. In nucleotides, the CDR3 is TGTGCCAGCAGCCCTCCGGGGGGAATGAGGAGCAATCAGCCCCAGCATTTT.

V gene TRBV15 combines with J gene TRBJ2-7; perhaps TRBD1 as D (6 bases). The CDR3 totals 17 residues. Trimming took 0 bases from V and 4 from J, leaving 19 bases between them. Germline-derived CDR1 and CDR2 are LNHNV and YYDKDF (reference sequence). CDR3 DNA sequence: TGTGCCACCAGCAGAGAGGGGGTCCCGGGACAAGCGTACGAGCAGTACTTC. It translates to CATSREGVPGQAYEQYF.

This rearrangement joins TRBV27 to TRBJ2-1; D is possibly TRBD2 (5 bases). V was pared by 5 bases and J by 6 bases, with 14 bases between. Per germline, CDR1 MNHEY and CDR2 SMNVEV (reference sequence). The length of the CDR3 is 14 residues. CDR3 amino acids: CASSPRVFGNEQFF. CDR3 coding DNA: TGTGCCAGCAGTCCGCGGGTATTCGGCAATGAGCAGTTCTTC.

This clone occurred once. The chain joins TRBV6-6 to TRBJ2-6, with TRBD1 as a possible D gene (7 bases). Germline V gene data show CDR1 as MNHNY and CDR2 as SVGAGI (reference sequence). The V and J ends lost 6 bases and 0 bases respectively, with 12 bases between them. CDR3 size: 16 residues. DNA for the CDR3: TGTGCCAGCAGAACAGGGGAGGACTCTGGGGCCAACGTCCTGACTTTC. Translation gives CASRTGEDSGANVLTF.

The J gene is TRBJ2-1, the V gene TRBV18; maybe TRBD1 (6 bases). V lost 3 bases and J 6 bases, leaving 15 bases between the germline ends. The CDR3 runs 15 residues. CDR1 KGHSH and CDR2 LQKENI come from the germline V gene. In DNA form, the CDR3 reads TGTGCCAGCTCACCCTCGGGCAGGGGCCCCAATGAGCAGTTCTTC. This gives the protein CASSPSGRGPNEQFF.

The CDR3 sequence: CASSESPRTYEQYF. The CDR3 DNA is TGTGCCAGCAGCGAGAGTCCCCGAACCTACGAGCAGTACTTC. The chain uses TRBV7-9 and TRBJ2-7; no clear D. The V gene's germline CDR1 is SEHNR and CDR2 FQNEAQ (reference sequence). The CDR3 covers 14 residues. Trimming removed 5 bases from V and 2 bases from J, with 13 bases in between.

This clone appeared a few times. The chain uses TRBV30 and TRBJ2-3; 11 nucleotides agree with TRBD2. This CDR3 has 16 residues. With 0 bases clipped from V and 3 bases from J, the junction kept 5 bases outside the gene matches. The germline V gene encodes CDR1 GTSNPN and CDR2 SVGIG (reference sequence). The CDR3 spells CAWSVGGTSGTDTQYF. CDR3 coding DNA: TGTGCCTGGAGTGTCGGAGGGACTAGCGGAACAGATACGCAGTATTTT. Full variable domain (outside the CDR3, taken from reference TRBV30 and TRBJ2-3): SQTIHQWPATLVQPVGSPLSLECTVEGTSNPNLYWYRQAAGRGLQLLFYSVGIGQISSEVPQNLSASRPQDRQFILSSKKLLLSDSGFYLCAWSVGGTSGTDTQYFGPGTRLTVL.

The chain couples TRBV2 to TRBJ1-1; possible D gene TRBD1, 5 bases. The CDR3 covers 14 residues. From germline, CDR1 is SNHLY and CDR2 FYNNEI. V gave up 3 bases and J gave up 1 base, with 9 bases separating them. The CDR3, as DNA: TGTGCCAGCAGTGAGTTGGGGGGGAACACTGAAGCTTTCTTT. Translated: CASSELGGNTEAFF.

The rearrangement uses TRBV6-5 and TRBJ2-2, with a tentative D call TRBD1 (6 bases). From germline, CDR1 is MNHEY and CDR2 SVGAGI. The CDR3 is made up of 13 amino acids. The V end lost 7 bases, the J end lost 4 bases, and 10 bases lay between the germline ends. CDR3 loop: CASTRGGTGELFF. The CDR3 nucleotides read TGTGCCAGCACCAGAGGGGGCACCGGGGAGCTGTTTTTT.

The chain has TRBV18 and TRBJ2-5; TRBD1 matches 7 bases. The CDR3 is 14 residues long. Unmatched junction bases numbered 6, after V lost 3 bases and J lost 5 bases. Germline assignment: CDR1 KGHSH and CDR2 LQKENI. CDR3 in DNA: TGTGCCAGCTCACCGACAGGGTATGGGGAGACCCAGTACTTC. Encoded protein: CASSPTGYGETQYF.

The V and J genes are TRBV5-8 and TRBJ1-2, with 7 bases fitting TRBD1. V was pared by 4 bases and J by 8 bases, with 8 bases of the junction left unmatched. Germline-derived CDR1 and CDR2 are SGHTS and YDEGEE. This CDR3 contains 13 residues. The CDR3 DNA follows: TGTGCCAGCAGCCTCCAGGGGGAGTTGGGCTACACCTTC. As protein: CASSLQGELGYTF.

The rearrangement uses TRBV29-1 and TRBJ2-1; 8 nucleotides match TRBD1. This CDR3 comprises 16 residues. CDR1 is SQVTM and CDR2 is ANQGSEA in the germline V gene. Germline trimming cut 4 bases from V and 3 bases from J; bases unmatched to any gene: 11. CDR3 sequence (DNA): TGCAGCGTTGCCCTTGGACAGGGCGACTACTACAATGAGCAGTTCTTC. This sequence encodes CSVALGQGDYYNEQFF.

V usage is TRBV9 and J usage is TRBJ1-1; 8 bases fit TRBD1. Trimming cost V 0 bases and J 7 bases; bases outside gene matches: 11. Germline CDR1 reads SGDLS; CDR2 reads YYNGEE. This CDR3 contains 16 residues. CDR3 sequence: CASSVEAIGTGSEAFF. The DNA of the CDR3 is TGTGCCAGCAGCGTAGAAGCAATAGGGACAGGAAGTGAAGCTTTCTTT.

The chain carries TRBV10-1 and TRBJ1-2, with TRBD1 as a possible D gene (5 bases). Per germline, CDR1 WNHNN and CDR2 SYGVQD (reference sequence). This CDR3 is built from 15 residues. The V and J ends lost 0 bases and 4 bases respectively, with 12 bases between them. CDR3 coding DNA: TGCGCCAGCAGTGAGTCGACGGGGGGTCCCTATGGCTACACCTTC. This gives the protein CASSESTGGPYGYTF.

DNA of the CDR3: TGTGCCAGCAGTTACGTAAAGATCGGCGAGCAGTACTTC. Translated, it gives CASSYVKIGEQYF. The chain recombines TRBV6-5 with TRBJ2-7; no definite D call. This CDR3 region has 13 residues. Between the trimmed V and J ends, which lost 2 bases and 6 bases, there was a span of 11 bases. The germline V gene has CDR1 MNHEY and CDR2 SVGAGI.